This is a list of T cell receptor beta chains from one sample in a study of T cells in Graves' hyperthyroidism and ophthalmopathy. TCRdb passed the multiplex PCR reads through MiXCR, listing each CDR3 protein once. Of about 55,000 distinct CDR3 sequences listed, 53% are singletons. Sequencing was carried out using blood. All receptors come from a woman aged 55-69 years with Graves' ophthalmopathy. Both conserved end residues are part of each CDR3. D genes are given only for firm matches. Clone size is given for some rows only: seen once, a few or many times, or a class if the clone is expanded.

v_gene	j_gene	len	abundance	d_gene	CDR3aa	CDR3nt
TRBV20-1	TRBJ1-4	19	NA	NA	CSAGVGGSEGVATNEKLFF	TGCAGTGCCGGAGTGGGGGGCTCGGAGGGAGTTGCAACTAATGAAAAACTGTTTTTT
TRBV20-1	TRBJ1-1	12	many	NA	CSARQGGTEAFF	TGCAGTGCTAGACAGGGTGGAACTGAAGCTTTCTTT
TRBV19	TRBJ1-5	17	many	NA	CASSIARGVGRDQPQHF	TGTGCCAGTAGTATAGCCAGGGGAGTTGGTCGGGATCAGCCCCAGCATTTT
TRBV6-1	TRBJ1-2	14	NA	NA	CASRKQGDRYGYTF	TGTGCCAGCAGGAAACAGGGTGATCGCTATGGCTACACCTTC
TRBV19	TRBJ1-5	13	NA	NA	CASRGQLNQPQHF	TGTGCCAGTAGAGGACAGCTCAATCAGCCCCAGCATTTT
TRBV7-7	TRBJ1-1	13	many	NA	CASSFSESTEAFF	TGTGCCAGCAGCTTCTCGGAGTCCACTGAAGCTTTCTTT
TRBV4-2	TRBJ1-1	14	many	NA	CASNGDTKNTEAFF	TGTGCCAGCAACGGGGACACTAAGAACACTGAAGCTTTCTTT
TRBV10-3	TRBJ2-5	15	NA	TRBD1	CAISEKTGGMKTQYF	TGTGCCATCAGTGAGAAAACAGGGGGGATGAAGACCCAGTACTTC
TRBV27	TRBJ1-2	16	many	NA	CASSLGVGGSNYGYTF	TGTGCCAGCAGTTTGGGGGTTGGGGGGAGTAACTATGGCTACACCTTC
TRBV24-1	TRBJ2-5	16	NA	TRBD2	CATSDWGTSGQETQYF	TGTGCCACCAGTGATTGGGGGACTAGCGGACAAGAGACCCAGTACTTC
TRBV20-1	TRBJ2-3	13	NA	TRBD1	CSARDRDHQPQYF	TGCAGCGCCAGGGACAGGGACCATCAGCCCCAGTATTTT
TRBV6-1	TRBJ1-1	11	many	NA	CASTGETEAFF	TGTGCCAGCACCGGTGAAACTGAAGCTTTCTTT
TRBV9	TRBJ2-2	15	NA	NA	CASTGRQGTTGELFF	TGTGCCAGCACCGGCAGGCAGGGGACCACCGGGGAGCTGTTTTTT
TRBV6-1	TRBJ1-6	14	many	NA	CASSGGAFVSPLHF	TGTGCCAGCTCGGGGGGGGCTTTCGTTTCACCCCTCCACTTT
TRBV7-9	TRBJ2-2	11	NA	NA	CASSLWEELFF	TGTGCCAGCAGCTTATGGGAGGAGCTGTTTTTT
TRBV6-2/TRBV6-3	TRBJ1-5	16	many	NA	CASSYRTGVRDQPQHF	TGTGCCAGCAGTTACCGTACAGGCGTGAGGGATCAGCCCCAGCATTTT